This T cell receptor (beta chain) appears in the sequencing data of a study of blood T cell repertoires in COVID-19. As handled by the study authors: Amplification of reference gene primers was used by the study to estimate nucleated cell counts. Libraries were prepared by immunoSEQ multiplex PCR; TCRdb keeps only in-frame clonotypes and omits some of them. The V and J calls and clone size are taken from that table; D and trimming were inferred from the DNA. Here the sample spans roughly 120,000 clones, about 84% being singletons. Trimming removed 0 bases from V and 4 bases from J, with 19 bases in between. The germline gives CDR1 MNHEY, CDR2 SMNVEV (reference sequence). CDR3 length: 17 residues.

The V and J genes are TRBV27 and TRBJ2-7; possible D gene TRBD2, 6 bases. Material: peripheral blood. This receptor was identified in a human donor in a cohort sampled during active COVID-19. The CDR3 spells CASSLSGIADWAYEQYF. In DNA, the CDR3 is TGTGCCAGCAGTTTATCAGGGATAGCGGACTGGGCGTACGAGCAGTACTTC.